One and the same sample provided the 32 T cell receptor beta chains below, sequenced in a study of blood T cell repertoires in COVID-19 (TCRdb year 2020). Library preparation employed the immunoSEQ multiplex PCR assay. TCRdb stores this immuneACCESS table with in-frame sequences only. Part of the clones is absent; in the studies checked, under half of the shortfall reflects unresolved V genes, and no reason is known for the rest. This sample lists approximately 260,000 clones; approximately 92% were detected once. The top ten clonotypes cover approximately 4.6% of the sample. What was sequenced was peripheral blood. The source is a woman aged 35 to 49 who had recovered from COVID-19.

This chain joins TRBV11-2 and TRBJ1-2; 7 positions agree with TRBD1. Per germline, CDR1 SGHAT and CDR2 FQNNGV. The CDR3 has 13 residues. The V segment lost 1 base and the J segment 8 bases; nucleotides outside the gene matches: 4. CDR3 coding DNA: TGTGCCAGCAGCTTAGGACAGGGAGACGGCTACACCTTC. Translating gives CASSLGQGDGYTF.

The chain employs TRBV5-1 and TRBJ2-5; possible D gene TRBD2, 5 bases. CDR3 length: 13 amino acids. The germline CDR1 and CDR2 sequences are SGHRS and YFSETQ. Trimming took off 2 bases at V and 4 bases at J, with 9 bases between the two ends. As DNA, the CDR3 is TGCGCCAGCAGCTTTAATGCGGGAGAGACCCAGTACTTC. Protein: CASSFNAGETQYF.

The chain recombines TRBV7-6 with TRBJ2-3; TRBD1 matches 7 bases. The CDR3 runs 18 residues. With V trimmed by 1 base and J by 4 bases, 14 bases remained unmatched. Germline CDR1 and CDR2: SGHVS and FNYEAQ. CDR3 bases: TGTGCCAGCAGCTTAGGTAGGGGGCCACCGAGGGGCCCAGATACGCAGTATTTT. This codes for CASSLGRGPPRGPDTQYF. Full variable domain (missing parts from reference TRBV7-6 and TRBJ2-3): GAGVSQSPRYKVTKRGQDVALRCDPISGHVSLYWYRQALGQGPEFLTYFNYEAQQDKSGLPNDRFSAERPEGSISTLTIQRTEQRDSAMYRCASSLGRGPPRGPDTQYFGPGTRLTVL.

The chain employs TRBV30 and TRBJ1-3; D not certain. Germline CDR1 reads GTSNPN; CDR2 reads SVGIG (reference sequence). V was shortened by 3 bases and J by 0 bases, with 12 bases between the two germline ends. The length of the CDR3 is 15 residues. Written as DNA, the CDR3 is TGTGCCTGGAGGGCCTCGGGAAGCTCTGGAAACACCATATATTTT. This sequence encodes CAWRASGSSGNTIYF.

V and J are TRBV6-5 and TRBJ1-1; D gene ambiguous. The ends were cut back, 7 bases at V and 4 bases at J, with 13 bases in the middle. The CDR3 loop spans 13 amino acids. Germline CDR1 reads MNHEY; CDR2 reads SVGAGI. The CDR3 region has the DNA TGTGCCAGCAACCAGGCCTCAGGCACTGAAGCTTTCTTT. Its translation is CASNQASGTEAFF.

The chain is built from TRBV30 and TRBJ1-5, with 9 nucleotides matching TRBD1. Germline CDR1 is GTSNPN and CDR2 is SVGIG (reference sequence). V gave up 5 bases and J gave up 7 bases; unmatched junction bases: 15. The CDR3 runs 16 residues. The CDR3 loop is CAWGPFGQGWEQPQHF. CDR3 DNA sequence: TGTGCCTGGGGTCCCTTCGGACAGGGGTGGGAACAGCCCCAGCATTTT.

V usage is TRBV29-1 and J usage is TRBJ2-1; 10 bases agree with TRBD2. Germline values: CDR1 SQVTM, CDR2 ANQGSEA. This CDR3 region has 17 residues. J was trimmed by 9 bases and V by 8 bases; bases with no gene match: 22. The CDR3 DNA reads TGCAGCCCCGGGAGGAGTAGTGAGCGGGGGGGCCCTGGTGAGCAGTTCTTC. Its protein product is CSPGRSSERGGPGEQFF.

This rearrangement joins TRBV6-4 to TRBJ1-1; 10 positions match TRBD1. This CDR3 has 14 amino acids. With V trimmed by 4 bases and J by 8 bases, 7 bases remained unmatched. Germline loops: CDR1 MRHNA, CDR2 SNTAGT. CDR3 sequence reads: CASSGQGAQNEAFF. As DNA, the CDR3 is TGTGCCAGCAGTGGACAGGGGGCCCAAAACGAAGCTTTCTTT.

The chain links TRBV27 to TRBJ1-6; D is perhaps TRBD1 (6 bases). This CDR3 comprises 15 residues. Looked up from germline, CDR1 is MNHEY and CDR2 is SMNVEV (reference sequence). V was cut by 1 base and J by 7 bases, with 11 bases left in between. The CDR3 protein is CASSLLGTPNSPLHF. DNA for the CDR3: TGTGCCAGCAGTTTATTGGGGACACCGAATTCACCCCTCCACTTT.

CDR3 bases: TGTGCCAGCTCACCAACTAGCGGGAGGTCAACAGAGACCCAGTACTTC. This encodes CASSPTSGRSTETQYF. V is TRBV18 and J is TRBJ2-5; 12 positions match TRBD2. This CDR3 spans 16 amino acids. Germline V gene sequence: CDR1 KGHSH, CDR2 LQKENI. Germline trimming cut 2 bases from V and 4 bases from J; bases unmatched to any gene: 5.

V is TRBV19 and J is TRBJ2-2, with D possibly matching TRBD1 (6 bases). CDR1 is LNHDA, CDR2 SQIVND, per germline (reference sequence). This CDR3 comprises 14 residues. The V gene lost 5 bases and the J gene lost 2 bases, with 9 bases spanning the gap. CDR3 coding DNA: TGTGCCAGTAGTTCACAGGGAAACACCGGGGAGCTGTTTTTT. It yields the protein CASSSQGNTGELFF.

The genes are TRBV9 and TRBJ1-2; 8 positions match TRBD1. CDR1 and CDR2 from the germline V gene are SGDLS and YYNGEE. CDR3 length: 13 amino acids. Losses at the gene ends were 4 bases for V and 8 bases for J; bases not matched to a gene: 7. The CDR3 nucleotides read TGTGCCAGCAGCCTACAGGGGGAAGGAGGCTACACCTTC. Its translation is CASSLQGEGGYTF.

The CDR3 reads CASSLAGGPNYGYTF. In nucleotides, the CDR3 is TGTGCCAGCAGCTTGGCAGGGGGGCCTAACTATGGCTACACCTTC. The V and J genes are TRBV5-4 and TRBJ1-2; 7 bases align to TRBD1. The ends lost 0 bases at V and 0 bases at J; junction bases unmatched: 2. Germline loops: CDR1 SGHNT, CDR2 YYREEE (reference sequence). The CDR3 loop spans 15 amino acids.

The chain carries TRBV6-2 or TRBV6-3 and TRBJ1-2, with 7 bases fitting TRBD1. The junction had 16 bases not matched to a gene; V was cut back by 6 bases and J by 3 bases. Germline values: CDR1 MNHEY, CDR2 SVGEGT. This CDR3 has 17 amino acids. CDR3 in amino acids: CASRPRGRQGNDYGYTF. CDR3 nucleotide sequence: TGTGCCAGCAGACCTAGGGGACGACAGGGTAACGACTATGGCTACACCTTC.

Notes on this clone: A far larger clone is a single base away, which makes a read error likely. The rearrangement uses TRBV6-5 and TRBJ2-5; 9 bases map to TRBD1. CDR3 size: 14 residues. The V gene end was trimmed by 6 bases and the J gene end by 2 bases; junction bases not matched to a gene: 4. CDR1 and CDR2 from the germline V gene are MNHEY and SVGAGI. CDR3 sequence reads: CASRPGTGQETQYF. The DNA of the CDR3 is TGTGCCAGCAGACCCGGGACAGGGCAAGAGACCCAGTACTTC.

The chain employs TRBV18 and TRBJ1-3; D unclear. Germline CDR1 KGHSH, CDR2 LQKENI. This CDR3 contains 16 residues. V was trimmed by 3 bases and J by 0 bases, leaving 12 bases between them. CDR3 bases: TGTGCCAGCTCACCCGCGGGCGGGTACTCTGGAAACACCATATATTTT. This encodes CASSPAGGYSGNTIYF.

The V and J genes are TRBV5-4 and TRBJ1-2, with 9 bases that match TRBD1. Trimming removed 3 bases from V and 6 bases from J; junction bases left unmatched: 12. The CDR3 is made up of 16 amino acids. The germline V gene has CDR1 SGHNT and CDR2 YYREEE (reference sequence). For the CDR3, the DNA is TGTGCCAGCAGCTCCCACCTTAAACAGGGGGCAGATGGCTACACCTTC. This gives the protein CASSSHLKQGADGYTF. Supplemented by reference TRBV5-4 and TRBJ1-2, the full variable domain reads ETGVTQSPTHLIKTRGQQVTLRCSSQSGHNTVSWYQQALGQGPQFIFQYYREEENGRGNFPPRFSGLQFPNYSSELNVNALELDDSALYLCASSSHLKQGADGYTFGSGTRLTVV.

The chain combines TRBV9 with TRBJ2-3; D is unresolved. V was trimmed by 0 bases and J by 3 bases, leaving 8 bases between them. Germline V gene lookup returns CDR1 SGDLS and CDR2 YYNGEE. This CDR3 spans 14 amino acids. CDR3 sequence: CASSVAPQTDTQYF. The DNA for the CDR3 is TGTGCCAGCAGCGTAGCCCCCCAAACAGATACGCAGTATTTT.

The CDR3 loop is CASSLGTTSNQPQHF. CDR3 bases: TGCGCCAGCAGCTTAGGGACAACTAGCAATCAGCCCCAGCATTTT. V and J are TRBV5-1 and TRBJ1-5; TRBD1 might be the D (6 bases). The V end lost 2 bases, the J end lost 0 bases, and 9 bases lay between the germline ends. This CDR3 is 15 amino acids long. Germline-derived CDR1 and CDR2 are SGHRS and YFSETQ.

The V gene is TRBV5-1, the J gene TRBJ1-2, with 7 bases fitting TRBD1. V was pared by 4 bases and J by 8 bases, with 11 bases of the junction left unmatched. CDR1 is SGHRS, CDR2 YFSETQ, per germline. CDR3 length equals 14 residues. CDR3 residues: CASSTNRGRDGYTF. The CDR3 DNA follows: TGCGCCAGCAGCACAAATAGGGGGCGGGACGGCTACACCTTC.

The chain uses TRBV4-1 and TRBJ1-6, with 8 bases that match TRBD1. Trimming took 2 bases from V and 7 from J; bases not matched to a gene: 4. Germline values: CDR1 MGHRA, CDR2 YSYEKL. The CDR3 spans 15 residues. The CDR3 DNA sequence: TGCGCCAGCAGCCAACGACCAGGGGGCAATTCACCCCTCCACTTT. It encodes CASSQRPGGNSPLHF.

The CDR3 reads CASSIVIGNEQFF. The CDR3 coding sequence is TGTGCCAGTAGTATCGTTATCGGGAATGAGCAGTTCTTC. The chain joins TRBV19 to TRBJ2-1; D remains unclear. The germline gives CDR1 LNHDA, CDR2 SQIVND (reference sequence). The CDR3 is 13 amino acids. The V and J ends lost 3 bases and 7 bases respectively, with 10 bases between them.

The rearrangement links TRBV3-1 (or the pseudogene TRBV3-2) to TRBJ2-6, with D possibly being TRBD2 (6 bases). Trimming removed 2 bases at V and 4 bases at J, with 15 bases between. Germline-derived CDR1 and CDR2 are LGHDT and YNNKEL (reference sequence). The CDR3 spans 17 residues. The chain's CDR3 is CASSQSLWRAGANVLTF. CDR3 nucleotides: TGTGCCAGCAGCCAATCTCTCTGGAGGGCCGGGGCCAACGTCCTGACTTTC.

The rearrangement links TRBV5-1 to TRBJ1-2; D gene ambiguous. Germline values: CDR1 SGHRS, CDR2 YFSETQ. The V end was cut by 2 bases, the J end by 2 bases, with 16 bases between. The CDR3 covers 16 residues. The CDR3 sequence: CASSLVLTTMNYGYTF. CDR3 nucleotides: TGCGCCAGCAGCTTAGTTTTAACGACAATGAACTATGGCTACACCTTC. Full variable domain (rest looked up from reference TRBV5-1 and TRBJ1-2): KAGVTQTPRYLIKTRGQQVTLSCSPISGHRSVSWYQQTPGQGLQFLFEYFSETQRNKGNFPGRFSGRQFSNSRSEMNVSTLELGDSALYLCASSLVLTTMNYGYTFGSGTRLTVV.

CDR3 protein: CASSDRQGREGYTF. The CDR3 DNA sequence: TGTGCCAGCAGTGATAGACAGGGCCGGGAGGGCTACACCTTC. The J gene is TRBJ1-2, the V gene TRBV25-1; 7 nucleotides align to TRBD1. The CDR3 totals 14 residues. The trim removed 3 bases at V and 8 bases at J, leaving 9 bases unmatched. CDR1 and CDR2 (germline): MGHDK, SYGVNS.

V is TRBV4-1 and J is TRBJ1-5; D uncertain. CDR1 and CDR2 (germline): MGHRA, YSYEKL. The ends were cut back, 0 bases at V and 0 bases at J, with 9 bases in the middle. The CDR3 sequence is 16 residues long. CDR3 DNA: TGCGCCAGCAGCCAAGATGAGACAACTAGCAATCAGCCCCAGCATTTT. Translating it yields CASSQDETTSNQPQHF.

This clone appeared a single time. The J gene is TRBJ2-6, the V gene TRBV15; D is unclear. The CDR3 has 15 residues. Germline CDR1 reads LNHNV; CDR2 reads YYDKDF (reference sequence). Trimming removed 2 bases from V and 0 bases from J, with 5 bases in between. CDR3: CATSRQISGANVLTF. CDR3 DNA: TGTGCCACCAGCAGACAGATCTCTGGGGCCAACGTCCTGACTTTC. Supplemented by reference TRBV15 and TRBJ2-6, the full variable domain reads DAMVIQNPRYQVTQFGKPVTLSCSQTLNHNVMYWYQQKSSQAPKLLFHYYDKDFNNEADTPDNFQSRRPNTSFCFLDIRSPGLGDTAMYLCATSRQISGANVLTFGAGSRLTVL.

Here the CDR3 DNA reads TGTGCCAGCAGCGGCGGGACAGGGGAGTCGGGGACTGAAGCTTTCTTT. This encodes CASSGGTGESGTEAFF. This rearrangement joins TRBV7-6 to TRBJ1-1; the match to TRBD1 covers 10 bases. Trimming cost V 5 bases and J 5 bases; bases outside gene matches: 11. The CDR3 runs to 16 residues. Germline assignment: CDR1 SGHVS and CDR2 FNYEAQ.

The chain combines TRBV6-6 with TRBJ1-2, with 8 bases that match TRBD1. CDR3 length: 13 amino acids. With 3 bases clipped from V and 8 bases from J, the junction kept 5 bases outside the gene matches. Germline CDR1 and CDR2: MNHNY and SVGAGI (reference sequence). The CDR3 DNA follows: TGTGCCAGCAGTTATCGGGGACAGGCCGGCTACACCTTC. This sequence encodes CASSYRGQAGYTF.

The gene calls are TRBV2 and TRBJ2-7; 7 bases map to TRBD1. The trim removed 6 bases at V and 3 bases at J, leaving 11 bases unmatched. The CDR3 extends over 15 amino acids. Germline values: CDR1 SNHLY, CDR2 FYNNEI. CDR3 residues: CASRADRRLSYEQYF. In DNA, the CDR3 is TGTGCCAGCAGAGCGGACAGGAGACTCAGCTACGAGCAGTACTTC.

This chain connects TRBV2 to TRBJ1-2, with D hard to call. V was shortened by 2 bases and J by 8 bases, with 12 bases between the two germline ends. Looked up from germline, CDR1 is SNHLY and CDR2 is FYNNEI. The CDR3 length is 13 residues. CDR3 protein: CASSEWGGKGYTF. CDR3 in DNA: TGTGCCAGCAGTGAATGGGGAGGAAAGGGCTACACCTTC.

V gene TRBV21-1 combines with J gene TRBJ2-7; the table calls TRBD2, which could not be checked here. TRBV21-1 is a known pseudogene. The length of the CDR3 is 9 residues. CDR3 nucleotides: TGTGCCACCACACGGAGGGGTGGGGTC. Its translation is CATTRRGGV.